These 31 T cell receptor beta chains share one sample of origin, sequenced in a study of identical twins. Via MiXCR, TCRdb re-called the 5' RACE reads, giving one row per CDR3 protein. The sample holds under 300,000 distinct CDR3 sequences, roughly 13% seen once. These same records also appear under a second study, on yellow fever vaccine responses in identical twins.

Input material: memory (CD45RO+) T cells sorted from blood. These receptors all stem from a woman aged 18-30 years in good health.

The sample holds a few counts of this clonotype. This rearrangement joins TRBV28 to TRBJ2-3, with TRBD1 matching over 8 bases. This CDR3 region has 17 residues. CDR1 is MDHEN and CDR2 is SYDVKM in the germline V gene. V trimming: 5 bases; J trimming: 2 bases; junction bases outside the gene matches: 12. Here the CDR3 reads CASSPPSGQAPTDTQYF. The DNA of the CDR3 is TGTGCCAGCAGTCCTCCATCGGGACAGGCTCCCACAGATACGCAGTATTTT.

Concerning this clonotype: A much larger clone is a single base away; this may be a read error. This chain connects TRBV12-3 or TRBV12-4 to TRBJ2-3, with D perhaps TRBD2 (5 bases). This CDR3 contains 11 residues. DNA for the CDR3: TGTGCCAGCAGCCCCCGGGATACGCTGTATTTT. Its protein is CASSPRDTLYF.

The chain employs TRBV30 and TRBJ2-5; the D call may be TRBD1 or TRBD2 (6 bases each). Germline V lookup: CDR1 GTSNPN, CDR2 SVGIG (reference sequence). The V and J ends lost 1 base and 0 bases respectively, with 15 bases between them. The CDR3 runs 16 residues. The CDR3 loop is CAWSGGAGKYQETQYF. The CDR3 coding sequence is TGTGCCTGGAGTGGGGGGGCAGGGAAGTACCAAGAGACCCAGTACTTC. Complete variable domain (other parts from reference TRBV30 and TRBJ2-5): SQTIHQWPATLVQPVGSPLSLECTVEGTSNPNLYWYRQAAGRGLQLLFYSVGIGQISSEVPQNLSASRPQDRQFILSSKKLLLSDSGFYLCAWSGGAGKYQETQYFGPGTRLLVL.

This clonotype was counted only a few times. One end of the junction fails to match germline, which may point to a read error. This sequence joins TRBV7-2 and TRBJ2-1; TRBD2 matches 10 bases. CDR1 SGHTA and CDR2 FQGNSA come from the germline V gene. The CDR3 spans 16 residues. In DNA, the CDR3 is TGTGCCAGCGGCTTAAGCGGGAGGGCCATCAACAATGAGCAGTTCTTC. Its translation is CASGLSGRAINNEQFF.

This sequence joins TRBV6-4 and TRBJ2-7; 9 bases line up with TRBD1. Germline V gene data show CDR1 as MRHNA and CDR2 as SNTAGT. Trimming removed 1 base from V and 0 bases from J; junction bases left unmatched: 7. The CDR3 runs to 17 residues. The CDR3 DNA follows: TGTGCCAGCAGTGACTATACCGGGACAGGGATCTCCTACGAGCAGTACTTC. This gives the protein CASSDYTGTGISYEQYF.

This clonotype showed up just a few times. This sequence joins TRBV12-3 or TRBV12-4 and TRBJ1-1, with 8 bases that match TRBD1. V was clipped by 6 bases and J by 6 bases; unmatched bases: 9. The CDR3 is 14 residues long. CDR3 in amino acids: CASRQTGGVSEAFF. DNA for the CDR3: TGTGCCAGCAGGCAAACAGGGGGTGTCTCTGAAGCTTTCTTT.

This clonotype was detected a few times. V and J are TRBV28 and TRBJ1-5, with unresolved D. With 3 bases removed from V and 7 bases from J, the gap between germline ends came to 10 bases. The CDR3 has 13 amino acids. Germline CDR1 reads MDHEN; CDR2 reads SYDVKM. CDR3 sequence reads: CASSFGLRQPQHF. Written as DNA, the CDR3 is TGTGCCAGCAGTTTTGGTCTCCGGCAGCCCCAGCATTTT.

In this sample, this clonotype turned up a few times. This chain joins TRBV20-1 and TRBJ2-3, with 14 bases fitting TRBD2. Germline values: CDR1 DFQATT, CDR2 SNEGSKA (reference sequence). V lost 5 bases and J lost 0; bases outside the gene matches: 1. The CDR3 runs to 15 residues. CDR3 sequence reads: CSARLAGGSTDTQYF. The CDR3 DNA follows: TGCAGTGCTCGACTAGCGGGGGGGAGCACAGATACGCAGTATTTT.

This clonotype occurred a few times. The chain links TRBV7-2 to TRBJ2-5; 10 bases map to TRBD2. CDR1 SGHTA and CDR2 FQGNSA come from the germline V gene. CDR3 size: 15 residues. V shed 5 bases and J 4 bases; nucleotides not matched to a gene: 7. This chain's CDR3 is CASSGASGSGETQYF. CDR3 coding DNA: TGTGCCAGCAGCGGGGCTAGCGGGAGTGGAGAGACCCAGTACTTC.

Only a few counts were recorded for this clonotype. The CDR3 sequence: CASSPPRVYNEQFF. The CDR3 region has the DNA TGTGCCAGCAGCCCTCCGCGGGTATACAATGAGCAGTTCTTC. The chain uses TRBV21-1 and TRBJ2-1; TRBD2, as called in the table, went unchecked against the DNA. TRBV21-1 is given as a pseudogene. The CDR3 is 14 amino acids.

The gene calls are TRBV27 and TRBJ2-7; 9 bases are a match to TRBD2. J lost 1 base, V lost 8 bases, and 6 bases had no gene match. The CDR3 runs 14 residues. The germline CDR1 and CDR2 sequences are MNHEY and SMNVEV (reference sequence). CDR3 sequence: CASQRREGSYEQYF. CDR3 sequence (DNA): TGTGCCAGCCAGCGGCGGGAGGGTTCCTACGAGCAGTACTTC.

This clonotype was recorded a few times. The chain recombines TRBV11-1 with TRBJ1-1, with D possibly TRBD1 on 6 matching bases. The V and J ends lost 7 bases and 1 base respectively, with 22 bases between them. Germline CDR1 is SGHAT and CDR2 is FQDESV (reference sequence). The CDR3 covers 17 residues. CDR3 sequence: CASIPRGTAFENTEAFF. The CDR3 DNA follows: TGTGCCAGCATCCCCAGGGGTACAGCCTTCGAGAACACTGAAGCTTTCTTT. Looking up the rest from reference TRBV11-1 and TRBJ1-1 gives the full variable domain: EAEVAQSPRYKITEKSQAVAFWCDPISGHATLYWYRQILGQGPELLVQFQDESVVDDSQLPKDRFSAERLKGVDSTLKIQPAELGDSAMYLCASIPRGTAFENTEAFFGQGTRLTVV.

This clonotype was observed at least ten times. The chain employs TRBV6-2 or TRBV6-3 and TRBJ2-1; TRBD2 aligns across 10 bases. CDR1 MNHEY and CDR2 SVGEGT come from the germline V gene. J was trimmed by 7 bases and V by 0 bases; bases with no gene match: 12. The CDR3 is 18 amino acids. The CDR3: CASSYSPRSSGRVNEQFF. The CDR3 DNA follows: TGTGCCAGCAGTTACTCGCCCCGTTCTAGCGGGAGAGTAAATGAGCAGTTCTTC.

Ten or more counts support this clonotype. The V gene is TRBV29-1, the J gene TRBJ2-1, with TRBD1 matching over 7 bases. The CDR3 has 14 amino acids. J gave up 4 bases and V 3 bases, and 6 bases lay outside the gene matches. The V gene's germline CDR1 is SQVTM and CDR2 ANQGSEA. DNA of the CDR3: TGCAGCGTTGATGAGACAGGGATGTACAATGAGCAGTTCTTC. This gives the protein CSVDETGMYNEQFF.

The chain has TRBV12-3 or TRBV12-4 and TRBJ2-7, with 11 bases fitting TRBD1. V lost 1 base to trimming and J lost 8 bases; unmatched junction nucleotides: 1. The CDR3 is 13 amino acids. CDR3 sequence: CASSLGTGGQQYF. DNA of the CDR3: TGTGCCAGCAGTTTAGGGACAGGGGGCCAGCAGTACTTC.

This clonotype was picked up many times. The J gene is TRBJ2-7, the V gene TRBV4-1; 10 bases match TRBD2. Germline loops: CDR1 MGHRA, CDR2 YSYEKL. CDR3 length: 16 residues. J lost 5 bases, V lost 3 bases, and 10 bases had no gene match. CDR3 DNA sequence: TGCGCCAGCAGCCAGCGCTCTAGCGGGAGAGAAGACGAGCAGTACTTC. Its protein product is CASSQRSSGREDEQYF.

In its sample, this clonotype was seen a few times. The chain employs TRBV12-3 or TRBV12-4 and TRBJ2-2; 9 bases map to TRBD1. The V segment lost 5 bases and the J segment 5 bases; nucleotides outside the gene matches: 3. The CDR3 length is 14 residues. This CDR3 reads CASSATGGTGELFF. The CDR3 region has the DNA TGTGCCAGCAGTGCGACAGGGGGAACCGGGGAGCTGTTTTTT.

The CDR3 bases are TGCAGCGTTGGTAGCCGGGGGGGCTCCTACGAGCAGTACTTC. Translating gives CSVGSRGGSYEQYF. This rearrangement joins TRBV29-1 to TRBJ2-7; 8 nucleotides agree with TRBD2. Trimming took 4 bases from V and 0 from J; bases not matched to a gene: 5. Looked up from germline, CDR1 is SQVTM and CDR2 is ANQGSEA. The CDR3 runs to 14 residues.

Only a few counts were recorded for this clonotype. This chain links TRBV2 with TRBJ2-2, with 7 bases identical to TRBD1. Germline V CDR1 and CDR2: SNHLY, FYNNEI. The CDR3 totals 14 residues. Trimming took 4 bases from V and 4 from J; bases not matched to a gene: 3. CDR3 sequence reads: CASSGQGVTGELFF. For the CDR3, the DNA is TGTGCCAGCAGTGGTCAGGGGGTCACCGGGGAGCTGTTTTTT.

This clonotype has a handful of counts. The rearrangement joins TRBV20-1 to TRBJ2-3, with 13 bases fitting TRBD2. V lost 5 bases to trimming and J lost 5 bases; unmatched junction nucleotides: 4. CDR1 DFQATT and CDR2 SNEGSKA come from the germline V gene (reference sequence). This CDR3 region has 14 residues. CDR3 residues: CSAPGTSGVDTQYF. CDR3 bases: TGCAGTGCTCCCGGGACTAGCGGGGTAGATACGCAGTATTTT.

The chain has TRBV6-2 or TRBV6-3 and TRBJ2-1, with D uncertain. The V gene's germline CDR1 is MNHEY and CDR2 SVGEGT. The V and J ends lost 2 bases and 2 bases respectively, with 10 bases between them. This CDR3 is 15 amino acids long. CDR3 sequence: CASSYLLSTYNEQFF. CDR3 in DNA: TGTGCCAGCAGTTACCTCCTGAGCACCTACAATGAGCAGTTCTTC.

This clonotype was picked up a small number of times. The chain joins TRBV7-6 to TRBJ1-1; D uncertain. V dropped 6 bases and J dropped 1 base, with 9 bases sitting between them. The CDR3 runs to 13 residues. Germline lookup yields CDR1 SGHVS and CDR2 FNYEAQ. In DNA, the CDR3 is TGTGCCAGCAGGGTCTCAGAGAACACTGAAGCTTTCTTT. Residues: CASRVSENTEAFF.

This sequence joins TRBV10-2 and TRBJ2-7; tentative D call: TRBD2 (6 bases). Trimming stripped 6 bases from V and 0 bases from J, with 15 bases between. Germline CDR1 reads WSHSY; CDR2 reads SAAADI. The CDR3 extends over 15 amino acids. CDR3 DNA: TGCGCCAGCAGGGAGGAGGGACTGAGCTCCTACGAGCAGTACTTC. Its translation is CASREEGLSSYEQYF.

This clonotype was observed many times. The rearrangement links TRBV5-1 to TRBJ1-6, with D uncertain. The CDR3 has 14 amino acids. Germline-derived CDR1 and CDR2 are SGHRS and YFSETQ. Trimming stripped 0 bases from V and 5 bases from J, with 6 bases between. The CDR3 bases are TGCGCCAGCAGCTTGGAGGGAAATAATTCACCCCTCCACTTT. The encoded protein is CASSLEGNNSPLHF.

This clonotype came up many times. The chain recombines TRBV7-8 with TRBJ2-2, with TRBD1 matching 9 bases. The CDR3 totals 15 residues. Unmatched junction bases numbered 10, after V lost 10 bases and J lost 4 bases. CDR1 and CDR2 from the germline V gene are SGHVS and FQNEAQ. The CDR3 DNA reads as TGTGCCACCCAAACAGGGGGCGAAAGCACCGGGGAGCTGTTTTTT. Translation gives CATQTGGESTGELFF.

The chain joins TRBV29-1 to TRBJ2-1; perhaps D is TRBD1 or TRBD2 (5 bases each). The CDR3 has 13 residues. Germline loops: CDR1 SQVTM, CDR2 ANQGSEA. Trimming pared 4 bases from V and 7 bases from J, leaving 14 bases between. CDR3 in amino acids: CSVGMAWGNEQFF. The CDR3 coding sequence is TGCAGCGTTGGCATGGCGTGGGGGAATGAGCAGTTCTTC.

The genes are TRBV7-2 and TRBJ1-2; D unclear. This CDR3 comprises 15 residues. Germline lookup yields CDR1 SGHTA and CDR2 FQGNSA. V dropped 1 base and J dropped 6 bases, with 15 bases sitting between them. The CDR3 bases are TGTGCCAGCAGCTTAGTCGACACCCGACGAGATGGCTACACCTTC. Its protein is CASSLVDTRRDGYTF.

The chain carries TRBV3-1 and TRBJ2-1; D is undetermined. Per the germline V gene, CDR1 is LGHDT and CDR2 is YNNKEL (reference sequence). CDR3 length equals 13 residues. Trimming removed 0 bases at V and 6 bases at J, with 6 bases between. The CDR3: CASSQDRGNEQFF. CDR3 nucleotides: TGTGCCAGCAGCCAAGATCGCGGCAATGAGCAGTTCTTC.

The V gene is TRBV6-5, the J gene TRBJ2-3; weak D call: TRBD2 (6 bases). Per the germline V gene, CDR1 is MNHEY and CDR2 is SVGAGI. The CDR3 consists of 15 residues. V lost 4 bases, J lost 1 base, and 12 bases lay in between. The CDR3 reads CASSLLAAGTDTQYF. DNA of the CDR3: TGTGCCAGCAGTTTACTAGCAGCTGGCACAGATACGCAGTATTTT.

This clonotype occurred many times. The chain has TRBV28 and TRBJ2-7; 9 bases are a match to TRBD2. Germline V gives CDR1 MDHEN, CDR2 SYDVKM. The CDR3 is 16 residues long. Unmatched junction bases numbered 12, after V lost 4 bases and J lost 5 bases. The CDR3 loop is CASSSRNGLAIHEQYF. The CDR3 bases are TGTGCCAGCAGTTCCCGAAATGGACTAGCGATCCACGAGCAGTACTTC.

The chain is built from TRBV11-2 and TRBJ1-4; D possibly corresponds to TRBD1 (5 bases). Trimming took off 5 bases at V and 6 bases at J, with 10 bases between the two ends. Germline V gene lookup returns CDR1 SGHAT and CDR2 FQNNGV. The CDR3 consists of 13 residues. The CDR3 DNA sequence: TGTGCCAGCAGCAGGGGACGGGATGAAAAACTGTTTTTT. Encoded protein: CASSRGRDEKLFF.